The rows below give T cell receptor beta chains drawn from one sample of a study of T cell responses to AZD1222 COVID-19 vaccine. Profiled with immunoSEQ multiplex PCR; TCRdb holds only in-frame clones, not every one. The table has 75,000 to 90,000 clones, 85% to 95% seen once. Sample: peripheral blood, taken on day 0 of AZD1222 vaccination. The receptors come from an adult in good health. The CDR3 runs from the conserved cysteine through the conserved F or W. A D gene is named only where the DNA matches it firmly. Some rows mark clone size as missing; the rest say once, few, many or name a class of expanded clone.

D	J	size	V	CDR3	DNA
NA	TRBJ1-6	NA	TRBV11-2	CASSLDGGNSPLHF	TGTGCCAGCAGCTTAGATGGGGGGAATTCACCCCTCCACTTT
NA	TRBJ2-1	NA	TRBV28	CASSFYLGTGSYNEQFF	TGTGCCAGCAGTTTTTACCTTGGGACGGGTTCCTACAATGAGCAGTTCTTC
NA	TRBJ1-1	NA	TRBV5-1	CASSLEGLNTEAFF	TGCGCCAGCAGCTTGGAAGGACTGAACACTGAAGCTTTCTTT
NA	TRBJ1-4	NA	TRBV27	CASSLGGSVEKLFF	TGTGCCAGCAGTTTAGGGGGGTCGGTGGAAAAACTGTTTTTT
NA	TRBJ1-1	NA	TRBV7-2	CASRHGTVNTEAFF	TGTGCCAGCAGGCACGGGACGGTGAACACTGAAGCTTTCTTT
NA	TRBJ1-5	NA	TRBV28	CASNPPGNQPQHF	TGTGCCAGCAACCCCCCGGGCAATCAGCCCCAGCATTTT
NA	TRBJ1-1	NA	TRBV9	CASSVDQRATEAFF	TGTGCCAGCAGCGTCGACCAGAGGGCCACTGAAGCTTTCTTT
NA	TRBJ1-4	once	TRBV19	CASSIYGAGEKLFF	TGTGCCAGTAGTATATATGGGGCAGGGGAAAAACTGTTTTTT
NA	TRBJ1-1	NA	TRBV20-1	CSASGGEAFF	TGCAGTGCTAGCGGAGGGGAAGCTTTCTTT
NA	TRBJ1-1	NA	TRBV18	CASSFGRNTEAFF	TGTGCCAGCTCCTTCGGACGGAACACTGAAGCTTTCTTT
TRBD1	TRBJ1-1	few	TRBV12-3/TRBV12-4	CATRDRLNTEAFF	TGTGCCACCCGGGACAGGCTGAACACTGAAGCTTTCTTT
TRBD1	TRBJ1-1	NA	TRBV6-1	CASSGQVGNTEAFF	TGTGCCAGCAGCGGACAGGTCGGGAACACTGAAGCTTTCTTT
NA	TRBJ2-1	NA	TRBV19	CASSHPTASSYNEQFF	TGTGCCAGTAGCCATCCAACCGCGAGCTCCTACAATGAGCAGTTCTTC
NA	TRBJ2-1	NA	TRBV6-5	CASTRGSQYEQFF	TGTGCCAGCACCCGGGGCAGTCAATATGAGCAGTTCTTC
NA	TRBJ1-1	once	TRBV28	CASSSPQGKGTEAFF	TGTGCCAGCAGTTCACCCCAGGGTAAGGGCACTGAAGCTTTCTTT
NA	TRBJ2-1	NA	TRBV11-2	CASSPQADTYNEQFF	TGTGCCAGCAGTCCCCAAGCTGACACCTACAATGAGCAGTTCTTC
NA	TRBJ2-7	NA	TRBV28	CASSLFGPGGEQYF	NA
TRBD1	TRBJ1-2	NA	TRBV2	CAGATEGATNYGYTF	TGTGCCGGAGCTACCGAGGGGGCGACTAACTATGGCTACACCTTC
NA	TRBJ2-7	NA	TRBV21-1	CASSKEKPGQGSYEQYF	TGTGCCAGCAGCAAAGAAAAACCGGGACAGGGATCCTACGAGCAGTACTTC
TRBD1	TRBJ2-7	NA	TRBV11-2	CASSLSRGLAYEQYF	TGTGCCAGCAGTTTGAGCAGGGGGCTTGCCTACGAGCAGTACTTC
NA	TRBJ2-1	NA	TRBV6-2/TRBV6-3	CASSTDPSGNEQFF	TGTGCCAGCAGTACCGACCCATCCGGGAATGAGCAGTTCTTC
NA	TRBJ2-3	NA	TRBV10-1	CASSTAGHRIDTQYF	TGCGCCAGCAGTACGGCGGGACATCGAATAGATACGCAGTATTTT
TRBD1	TRBJ2-7	NA	TRBV30	CAWSAGQVPSYEQYF	TGTGCCTGGAGTGCGGGACAGGTCCCCTCCTACGAGCAGTACTTC
NA	TRBJ1-4	NA	TRBV3-1/TRBV3-2	CASSQNPGGEKLFF	TGTGCCAGCAGCCAAAACCCCGGGGGGGAAAAACTGTTTTTT
NA	TRBJ1-4	NA	TRBV25-1	CASSEGDAGEKLFF	TGTGCCAGCAGTGAGGGGGACGCGGGTGAAAAACTGTTTTTT
NA	TRBJ1-5	NA	TRBV6-5	CASSHPGLNQPQHF	TGTGCCAGCAGTCACCCAGGTCTTAATCAGCCCCAGCATTTT
NA	TRBJ1-1	once	TRBV5-5	CASSFAGVTEAFF	TGTGCCAGCAGCTTTGCAGGGGTCACTGAAGCTTTCTTT
NA	TRBJ1-2	NA	TRBV19	CASSQTHRENGYTF	TGTGCCAGTAGTCAAACACACAGGGAAAATGGCTACACCTTC
NA	TRBJ2-1	NA	TRBV27	CASSSDTYVAEQFF	TGTGCCAGCAGTTCCGACACTTATGTTGCTGAGCAGTTCTTC
NA	TRBJ1-2	NA	TRBV9	CASSVGGGGYTF	TGTGCCAGCAGCGTAGGAGGAGGAGGCTACACCTTC
NA	TRBJ2-3	once	TRBV6-1	CASSERAGSSTDTQYF	TGTGCCAGCAGTGAAAGGGCTGGGTCTAGCACAGATACGCAGTATTTT
NA	TRBJ1-4	NA	TRBV14	CASSQTGSRNEKLFF	TGTGCCAGCAGCCAAACGGGGTCCAGAAATGAAAAACTGTTTTTT
NA	TRBJ1-1	NA	TRBV7-3	CASSPGGSNTEAFF	TGTGCCAGCAGCCCGGGAGGGTCGAACACTGAAGCTTTCTTT
NA	TRBJ1-6	NA	TRBV18	CASSPENDSPLHF	TGTGCCAGCTCACCAGAGAACGATTCACCCCTCCACTTT
TRBD1	TRBJ2-7	NA	TRBV6-1	CASHRGTGDYEQYF	TGTGCCAGCCACCGTGGGACAGGGGACTACGAGCAGTACTTC
NA	TRBJ1-1	NA	TRBV12-2	CASRLTRNTEAFF	TGTGCAAGTCGCTTAACGCGGAACACTGAAGCTTTCTTT
TRBD1	TRBJ1-5	NA	TRBV5-1	CASSEQGSNQPQHF	TGCGCCAGCAGCGAACAGGGGAGCAATCAGCCCCAGCATTTT
NA	TRBJ2-3	NA	TRBV6-2/TRBV6-3	CASSYLETDTQYF	TGTGCCAGCAGTTACTTGGAAACAGATACGCAGTATTTT
NA	TRBJ1-5	NA	TRBV28	CASTSVEAQHF	TGTGCCAGCACCTCGGTTGAGGCCCAGCATTTT
NA	TRBJ1-2	NA	TRBV28	CASSLTQGYGYTF	TGTGCCAGCAGCCTAACACAGGGTTATGGCTACACCTTC
NA	TRBJ1-2	NA	TRBV3-1/TRBV3-2	CASSQEKGYYGYTF	TGTGCCAGCAGCCAAGAAAAGGGTTACTATGGCTACACCTTC
TRBD1	TRBJ1-5	NA	TRBV6-5	CASGDRGLANQPQHF	TGTGCCAGCGGAGACAGGGGGCTCGCGAATCAGCCCCAGCATTTT
NA	TRBJ1-1	NA	TRBV30	CAWSSHRYEAFF	TGTGCCTGGAGTTCACACAGGTATGAAGCTTTCTTT
NA	TRBJ1-1	once	TRBV7-3	CASSPRTDTEAFF	TGTGCCAGCAGCCCCCGGACAGACACTGAAGCTTTCTTT
NA	TRBJ1-5	NA	TRBV11-2	CASSSGGPQHF	TGTGCCAGCAGCTCCGGGGGGCCCCAGCATTTT
TRBD1	TRBJ2-3	NA	TRBV2	CASSQGEDTQYF	TGTGCCAGCTCGCAGGGGGAAGATACGCAGTATTTT
NA	TRBJ1-5	NA	TRBV7-9	CASSLGQNQPQHF	TGTGCCAGCAGCTTAGGTCAGAATCAGCCCCAGCATTTT
NA	TRBJ2-3	NA	TRBV14	CASSQAQASTDTQYF	TGTGCCAGCAGCCAAGCCCAGGCTAGCACAGATACGCAGTATTTT
TRBD1	TRBJ1-4	once	TRBV28	CASSYNRGYEKLFF	TGTGCCAGCAGTTATAACAGGGGGTATGAAAAACTGTTTTTT
NA	TRBJ1-4	NA	TRBV27	CASRKTGHNEKLFF	TGTGCCAGCAGGAAGACGGGACATAATGAAAAACTGTTTTTT
NA	TRBJ2-7	NA	TRBV27	CASGRGEQYF	TGTGCCAGCGGCCGTGGGGAGCAGTACTTC
NA	TRBJ1-1	NA	TRBV7-6	CASSSGLLNTEAFF	TGTGCCAGCAGCTCCGGACTGCTGAACACTGAAGCTTTCTTT
NA	TRBJ2-1	NA	TRBV7-2	CASSLAPSENNEQFF	TGTGCCAGCAGCTTAGCGCCTAGCGAGAACAATGAGCAGTTCTTC
TRBD1	TRBJ1-1	once	TRBV5-8	CASSGGQAKNTEAFF	TGTGCCAGCAGCGGGGGACAGGCGAAGAACACTGAAGCTTTCTTT
NA	TRBJ1-2	NA	TRBV10-1	CARRREGRAGNYGYTF	TGCGCCAGACGGAGGGAGGGGCGGGCGGGCAACTATGGCTACACCTTC
NA	TRBJ2-7	NA	TRBV9	CASSVGGDPRRYEQYF	TGTGCCAGCAGCGTAGGTGGCGACCCCCGCCGCTACGAGCAGTACTTC
TRBD2	TRBJ2-5	NA	TRBV4-2	CASSQNTGGPRETQYF	TGTGCCAGCAGCCAAAATACGGGGGGGCCCAGGGAGACCCAGTACTTC